Detailed here is one TCR beta chain. The data originate from a study of T cell changes during pregnancy in multiple sclerosis. Trimming removed 2 bases at V and 4 bases at J, with 14 bases between. There are 15 residues in the CDR3. CDR1 is SNHLY, CDR2 FYNNEI, per germline. The protocol was immunoSEQ multiplex PCR, while the TCRdb copy is restricted to in-frame clones and leaves out a portion. The sample includes approximately 26,000 clones, about 91% of them seen just once. The chain uses TRBV2 and TRBJ2-5; a possible D gene is TRBD1 (6 bases). This receptor was identified in a female donor with multiple sclerosis, enrolled in a pregnancy study. The starting material was CD4+ T cells from peripheral blood mononuclear cells, obtained in the second trimester of pregnancy. Written as DNA, the CDR3 is TGTGCCAGCAGTGAAAGGGCAGGGGATGCAGAGACCCAGTACTTC. Translating gives CASSERAGDAETQYF.